Presented here are 32 T cell receptor beta chains from one specimen sequenced in a study of shared clonotypes between healthy human individuals. The protocol was immunoSEQ multiplex PCR, while the TCRdb copy is restricted to in-frame clones and leaves out a portion. The profile shows about 2 million clones, roughly 94% of them singletons. CD45RO-negative cells were positively selected for CCR7, leaving out terminally differentiated effector memory CD45RA+ cells. The specimen was naive CD8+ T cells sorted from blood. The source is a man aged 18 to 30 in good health.

The J gene is TRBJ2-7, the V gene TRBV10-3; no firm D call. Between the trimmed V and J ends, which lost 0 bases and 0 bases, there was a span of 9 bases. The CDR3 length is 15 residues. Germline V lookup: CDR1 ENHRY, CDR2 SYGVKD. For the CDR3, the DNA is TGTGCCATCAGTGAGTCCTTTTTGGGCTCCTACGAGCAGTACTTC. Protein: CAISESFLGSYEQYF.

The rearrangement joins TRBV7-9 to TRBJ1-6; no clear D gene. V was shortened by 2 bases and J by 11 bases, with 10 bases between the two germline ends. The CDR3 totals 13 residues. Germline V gives CDR1 SEHNR, CDR2 FQNEAQ (reference sequence). CDR3 in amino acids: CASSLIEEAPLHF. Here the CDR3 DNA reads TGTGCCAGCAGCTTAATTGAGGAGGCACCCCTCCACTTT.

The chain is built from TRBV9 and TRBJ1-1, with D perhaps TRBD1 (5 bases). In germline, CDR1 is SGDLS, CDR2 YYNGEE. V was trimmed by 4 bases and J by 0 bases, leaving 13 bases between them. The CDR3 is 15 amino acids. This CDR3 reads CASSPWAGMNTEAFF. CDR3 sequence (DNA): TGTGCCAGCAGCCCCTGGGCAGGGATGAACACTGAAGCTTTCTTT.

The V and J genes are TRBV5-4 and TRBJ2-7; unclear D gene. V was pared by 0 bases and J by 3 bases, with 4 bases between. Germline CDR1 SGHNT, CDR2 YYREEE (reference sequence). The length of the CDR3 is 12 residues. DNA for the CDR3: TGTGCCAGCAGCTTGGATGTCTACGAGCAGTACTTC. Its protein product is CASSLDVYEQYF.

V usage is TRBV6-6 and J usage is TRBJ2-3; 9 positions match TRBD2. The V and J ends lost 0 bases and 7 bases, in that order; junction bases with no gene match: 8. Germline CDR1 reads MNHNY; CDR2 reads SVGAGI (reference sequence). The CDR3 totals 16 residues. CDR3 residues: CASSYSFSGSGNTQYF. The CDR3 nucleotides read TGTGCCAGCAGTTACTCCTTTAGCGGGAGCGGCAATACGCAGTATTTT.

This rearrangement joins TRBV6-1 to TRBJ2-1, with 10 bases lining up with TRBD2. In germline, CDR1 is MNHNS, CDR2 SASEGT. The CDR3 loop spans 15 amino acids. The junction had 13 bases not matched to a gene; V was cut back by 7 bases and J by 10 bases. The CDR3 region is CASTGPAGGPEEQFF. In DNA form, the CDR3 reads TGTGCCAGCACAGGGCCAGCGGGGGGGCCTGAAGAGCAGTTCTTC.

V and J are TRBV13 and TRBJ2-7, with a weak D call TRBD1 (6 bases). CDR1 is PRHDT, CDR2 FYEKMQ, per germline (reference sequence). The CDR3 extends over 14 amino acids. V was shortened by 5 bases and J by 1 base, with 12 bases between the two germline ends. The CDR3 spells CASSTVDRSYEQYF. The CDR3 DNA reads TGTGCCAGCAGCACGGTAGACAGGTCCTACGAGCAGTACTTC.

This chain links TRBV28 with TRBJ1-2, with D tentatively TRBD1 (6 bases). Per the germline V gene, CDR1 is MDHEN and CDR2 is SYDVKM. This CDR3 is 15 amino acids long. V lost 2 bases to trimming and J lost 4 bases, with 14 bases between them. CDR3 in DNA: TGTGCCAGCAGTTTAGGGACACGAAACATCTATGGCTACACCTTC. The encoded protein is CASSLGTRNIYGYTF.

The V call is TRBV9, the J call TRBJ2-1; 8 nucleotides line up with TRBD2. The germline V gene has CDR1 SGDLS and CDR2 YYNGEE. There are 14 residues in the CDR3. The V gene end was trimmed by 4 bases and the J gene end by 4 bases; junction bases not matched to a gene: 4. CDR3 amino acids: CASSRGRQYNEQFF. CDR3 in DNA: TGTGCCAGCAGCCGCGGGAGGCAGTACAATGAGCAGTTCTTC. Full variable domain (outside the CDR3, taken from reference TRBV9 and TRBJ2-1): DSGVTQTPKHLITATGQRVTLRCSPRSGDLSVYWYQQSLDQGLQFLIQYYNGEERAKGNILERFSAQQFPDLHSELNLSSLELGDSALYFCASSRGRQYNEQFFGPGTRLTVL.

The gene calls are TRBV7-9 and TRBJ1-2; D might be TRBD1 (5 bases). The V end lost 2 bases, the J end lost 0 bases, and 13 bases lay between the germline ends. The germline V gene encodes CDR1 SEHNR and CDR2 FQNEAQ (reference sequence). The CDR3 has 16 residues. CDR3 residues: CASSLPVAGTNYGYTF. The CDR3 nucleotides are TGTGCCAGCAGCTTACCGGTGGCAGGGACTAACTATGGCTACACCTTC. Filled out from reference TRBV7-9 and TRBJ1-2, the complete variable domain reads DTGVSQNPRHKITKRGQNVTFRCDPISEHNRLYWYRQTLGQGPEFLTYFQNEAQLEKSRLLSDRFSAERPKGSFSTLEIQRTEQGDSAMYLCASSLPVAGTNYGYTFGSGTRLTVV.

The chain's CDR3 is CASSTLGQGGSPLHF. The CDR3 DNA is TGTGCCAGCAGTACTCTGGGACAGGGAGGATCACCCCTCCACTTT. The chain couples TRBV13 to TRBJ1-6; 9 positions agree with TRBD1. This CDR3 has 15 amino acids. J gave up 10 bases and V 6 bases, and 10 bases lay outside the gene matches. In germline, CDR1 is PRHDT, CDR2 FYEKMQ (reference sequence).

The rearrangement joins TRBV5-1 to TRBJ2-2; D uncertain. Germline CDR1 SGHRS, CDR2 YFSETQ. V lost 6 bases and J 1 base, leaving 13 bases between the germline ends. This CDR3 spans 15 amino acids. In DNA, the CDR3 is TGCGCCAGCACGCCGCAGCTTATGAACACCGGGGAGCTGTTTTTT. Protein: CASTPQLMNTGELFF.

This clone was detected only once. Other nucleotide sequences from this sample produce the same CDR3. CDR3 nucleotides: TGTGCCAGCAGTTTAGGGCAGATCTCCTACGAGCAGTACTTC. It encodes CASSLGQISYEQYF. The chain links TRBV27 to TRBJ2-7, with no clear D. CDR1 MNHEY and CDR2 SMNVEV come from the germline V gene (reference sequence). The ends were cut back, 2 bases at V and 0 bases at J, with 8 bases in the middle. This CDR3 is built from 14 residues.

V is TRBV9 and J is TRBJ2-3; 11 bases match TRBD2. V was clipped by 3 bases and J by 2 bases; unmatched bases: 8. The CDR3 loop spans 17 amino acids. Germline V gene data show CDR1 as SGDLS and CDR2 as YYNGEE. Written as DNA, the CDR3 is TGTGCCAGCAGCGACCCGGTAGCGGGAGGGATCACAGATACGCAGTATTTT. This codes for CASSDPVAGGITDTQYF.

This rearrangement joins TRBV28 to TRBJ1-2, with D possibly matching TRBD1 (5 bases). Trimming took off 3 bases at V and 13 bases at J, with 15 bases between the two ends. Germline CDR1 reads MDHEN; CDR2 reads SYDVKM. The CDR3 has 12 residues. In nucleotides, the CDR3 is TGTGCCAGCAGTTTCTACCGGGACGACTGCACCTTC. This sequence encodes CASSFYRDDCTF.

This clone was detected once. This chain uses TRBV9 with TRBJ2-3, with D possibly called TRBD1 or TRBD2 (5 bases each). V was trimmed by 4 bases and J by 3 bases, leaving 18 bases between them. CDR1 and CDR2 (germline): SGDLS, YYNGEE. The CDR3 covers 16 residues. The chain's CDR3 is CASSLTGTDFTDTQYF. CDR3 coding DNA: TGTGCCAGCAGCCTGACCGGGACGGACTTTACAGATACGCAGTATTTT.

This chain connects TRBV9 to TRBJ2-1, with unresolved D. The CDR3 consists of 14 residues. Germline CDR1 reads SGDLS; CDR2 reads YYNGEE. With 0 bases removed from V and 8 bases from J, the gap between germline ends came to 12 bases. CDR3 protein: CASSVADLTDEQFF. CDR3 DNA sequence: TGTGCCAGCAGCGTAGCTGACCTCACGGATGAGCAGTTCTTC.

The chain carries TRBV4-3 and TRBJ2-7; 9 bases agree with TRBD1. The J segment lost 3 bases and the V segment lost 1 base, leaving 7 bases of the junction unmatched. CDR1 is LGHNA and CDR2 is YSLEER in the germline V gene. The CDR3 runs 16 residues. The DNA for the CDR3 is TGCGCCAGCAGCCAAGGGGCCGGGACAGGGATCTACGAGCAGTACTTC. This encodes CASSQGAGTGIYEQYF.

The V gene is TRBV4-1, the J gene TRBJ2-3, with 9 bases fitting TRBD2. This CDR3 contains 18 residues. V shed 5 bases, J shed 6 bases, and the junction held 18 bases outside the gene matches. Germline CDR1 MGHRA, CDR2 YSYEKL. The CDR3 sequence is CASSSSSSGGSLVDTQYF. As DNA, the CDR3 is TGCGCCAGCAGCTCATCGTCAAGCGGGGGGTCCCTGGTGGATACGCAGTATTTT.

The rearrangement uses TRBV19 and TRBJ1-2; D not certain. This CDR3 is built from 13 residues. From germline, CDR1 is LNHDA and CDR2 SQIVND (reference sequence). The V end lost 3 bases, the J end lost 4 bases, and 9 bases lay between the germline ends. DNA for the CDR3: TGTGCCAGTAGTATGGGAGGGATCTATGGCTACACCTTC. It yields the protein CASSMGGIYGYTF.

The V gene is TRBV7-9, the J gene TRBJ2-7; 7 nucleotides match TRBD1. The germline V gene encodes CDR1 SEHNR and CDR2 FQNEAQ (reference sequence). With V trimmed by 4 bases and J by 4 bases, 10 bases remained unmatched. This CDR3 has 15 residues. The CDR3 protein is CASSSRQGARYEQYF. For the CDR3, the DNA is TGTGCCAGCAGCTCTAGACAGGGCGCACGGTACGAGCAGTACTTC.

This chain links TRBV28 with TRBJ1-6; no clear D gene. Per the germline V gene, CDR1 is MDHEN and CDR2 is SYDVKM. V lost 2 bases, J lost 9 bases, and 8 bases lay in between. This CDR3 has 13 residues. In DNA, the CDR3 is TGTGCCAGCAGTTTAGGGCCGGGTTCACCCCTCCACTTT. As protein: CASSLGPGSPLHF.

The CDR3 bases are TGTGCCAGCACCCAGGACTACCAAGAGACCCAGTACTTC. Its translation: CASTQDYQETQYF. J is TRBJ2-5 and V is TRBV2; D is perhaps TRBD2 (5 bases). V was trimmed by 7 bases and J by 0 bases, leaving 9 bases between them. The CDR3 runs 13 residues. The germline CDR1 and CDR2 sequences are SNHLY and FYNNEI.

This chain uses TRBV6-1 with TRBJ2-5; D is perhaps TRBD2 (5 bases). Trimming took off 1 base at V and 5 bases at J, with 17 bases between the two ends. Germline V gene lookup returns CDR1 MNHNS and CDR2 SASEGT. The CDR3 is 16 amino acids. The DNA for the CDR3 is TGTGCCAGCAGTGAAGTAGTCAGCACCCCGGGGGAGACCCAGTACTTC. This sequence encodes CASSEVVSTPGETQYF.

V is TRBV10-1 and J is TRBJ2-3; D uncertain. V shed 5 bases and J shed 2 bases, with 2 bases lying between them. Germline values: CDR1 WNHNN, CDR2 SYGVQD (reference sequence). This CDR3 contains 11 residues. CDR3 DNA: TGCGCCAGCAGTAACACAGATACGCAGTATTTT. Translation gives CASSNTDTQYF.

The gene calls are TRBV29-1 and TRBJ2-7; no firm D call. The germline V gene encodes CDR1 SQVTM and CDR2 ANQGSEA. CDR3 length: 13 residues. V was pared by 7 bases and J by 0 bases, with 13 bases between. The CDR3 is CSAIPVGSYEQYF. CDR3 bases: TGCAGCGCCATCCCGGTAGGCTCCTACGAGCAGTACTTC.

The chain uses TRBV9 and TRBJ2-7, with a tentative D call TRBD1 (6 bases). Trimming removed 1 base at V and 0 bases at J, with 11 bases between. Per the germline V gene, CDR1 is SGDLS and CDR2 is YYNGEE. The CDR3 has 15 residues. Written as DNA, the CDR3 is TGTGCCAGCAGCGTAACAGGGTTTGGCTCCTACGAGCAGTACTTC. Protein sequence: CASSVTGFGSYEQYF.

The chain combines TRBV30 with TRBJ1-1; D is perhaps TRBD1 (6 bases). Per germline, CDR1 GTSNPN and CDR2 SVGIG (reference sequence). The CDR3 covers 13 residues. Trimming pared 4 bases from V and 5 bases from J, leaving 14 bases between. CDR3 sequence reads: CAWTPGGGTEAFF. In DNA form, the CDR3 reads TGTGCCTGGACCCCGGGAGGGGGAACTGAAGCTTTCTTT.

V is TRBV7-9 and J is TRBJ1-1; tentative D call: TRBD1 (5 bases). The V end was cut by 1 base, the J end by 3 bases, with 15 bases between. The CDR3 has 16 amino acids. Germline-derived CDR1 and CDR2 are SEHNR and FQNEAQ (reference sequence). Here the CDR3 DNA reads TGTGCCAGCAGCTTAGGACCAGGGTTCGGTGACACTGAAGCTTTCTTT. It specifies CASSLGPGFGDTEAFF.

This clone turned up a few times. The chain joins TRBV5-4 to TRBJ2-7; the match to TRBD2 covers 7 bases. Germline trimming cut 5 bases from V and 6 bases from J; bases unmatched to any gene: 8. From germline, CDR1 is SGHNT and CDR2 YYREEE (reference sequence). The CDR3 sequence is 13 residues long. CDR3 sequence (DNA): TGTGCCAGCAGTCCCCGGGGAGGGCGCGAGCAGTACTTC. Protein: CASSPRGGREQYF.

The V call is TRBV30, the J call TRBJ2-1; unclear D gene. There are 14 residues in the CDR3. The germline V gene has CDR1 GTSNPN and CDR2 SVGIG (reference sequence). Trimming cost V 1 base and J 1 base, with 8 bases left between them. In DNA, the CDR3 is TGTGCCTGGAGTGGGCTGATATCCTACAATGAGCAGTTCTTC. Its protein product is CAWSGLISYNEQFF.

The V gene is TRBV6-4, the J gene TRBJ2-7; D tentatively fits TRBD1 or TRBD2 (5 bases each). Germline assignment: CDR1 MRHNA and CDR2 SNTAGT. The V and J ends lost 11 bases and 2 bases respectively, with 19 bases between them. This CDR3 is built from 14 residues. CDR3 amino acids: CAWQSGTQAYEQYF. DNA for the CDR3: TGTGCCTGGCAATCCGGGACCCAGGCCTACGAGCAGTACTTC.